The 25 T cell receptor beta chains in this list originate from one sample, sequenced in a study of PD-1 blockade in classical Hodgkin lymphoma. The assay was immunoSEQ multiplex PCR, and TCRdb's table has in-frame clones only and misses some. The data contain just under 45,000 clones, approximately 79% of them singletons. There was relapse after autologous stem cell transplantation in every patient, and there was variation in brentuximab vedotin exposure. The sample in question was peripheral blood mononuclear cells (PBMCs), obtained before the second cycle of nivolumab. The receptors were gathered from a human donor with classical Hodgkin lymphoma.

V is TRBV9 and J is TRBJ1-2; D perhaps matches TRBD1 (6 bases). Trimming shortened V by 4 bases and J by 3 bases, and 13 bases separated the two germline ends. The CDR3 is 14 amino acids. CDR1 SGDLS and CDR2 YYNGEE come from the germline V gene. CDR3 DNA sequence: TGTGCCAGCAGCCCCCGACAGGCCGACTATGGCTACACCTTC. This sequence encodes CASSPRQADYGYTF.

The chain couples TRBV14 to TRBJ2-5; possibly TRBD1 or TRBD2 for D (5 bases each). Germline lookup yields CDR1 SGHDN and CDR2 FVKESK. The CDR3 has 13 amino acids. Trimming removed 6 bases from V and 4 bases from J, with 12 bases in between. In DNA form, the CDR3 reads TGTGCCAGCAGACAGGTGGGACGAGAGACCCAGTACTTC. Protein: CASRQVGRETQYF.

The table lists this clone with a few counts. Within the sample, other DNA sequences also encode this same CDR3. The rearrangement links TRBV5-1 to TRBJ2-7; D is uncertain. This CDR3 has 11 residues. The V end was cut by 3 bases, the J end by 3 bases, with 4 bases between. Germline V gives CDR1 SGHRS, CDR2 YFSETQ. This chain's CDR3 is CASSWGYEQYF. The CDR3, as DNA: TGCGCCAGCAGCTGGGGCTACGAGCAGTACTTC.

The table lists this clone with a count of one. This chain joins TRBV2 and TRBJ2-5; D may be TRBD1 (6 bases). This CDR3 contains 13 residues. V lost 3 bases and J 5 bases, leaving 10 bases between the germline ends. Germline CDR1 SNHLY, CDR2 FYNNEI. The CDR3 DNA follows: TGTGCCAGCAGTGATGGGGGCTGGGAGACCCAGTACTTC. Translating it yields CASSDGGWETQYF.

This clone is judged medium-sized. This chain connects TRBV19 to TRBJ2-1; D is perhaps TRBD2 (6 bases). Trimming took 7 bases from V and 9 from J, leaving 16 bases between them. CDR1 and CDR2 (germline): LNHDA, SQIVND (reference sequence). CDR3 length: 13 residues. The CDR3 coding sequence is TGTGCCAGTACCCTAGGCGGAGGGAGTGAGCAGTTCTTC. Translated, it gives CASTLGGGSEQFF.

This rearrangement joins TRBV9 to TRBJ2-6; unclear D gene. Germline CDR1 reads SGDLS; CDR2 reads YYNGEE. Trimming shortened V by 0 bases and J by 0 bases, and 7 bases separated the two germline ends. This CDR3 has 16 residues. CDR3 amino acids: CASSVGQVSGANVLTF. The CDR3 bases are TGTGCCAGCAGCGTAGGACAAGTCTCTGGGGCCAACGTCCTGACTTTC. The variable domain in full, with the rest retrieved from reference TRBV9 and TRBJ2-6, is DSGVTQTPKHLITATGQRVTLRCSPRSGDLSVYWYQQSLDQGLQFLIQYYNGEERAKGNILERFSAQQFPDLHSELNLSSLELGDSALYFCASSVGQVSGANVLTFGAGSRLTVL.

The genes are TRBV9 and TRBJ1-1; tentative D call: TRBD1 (5 bases). This CDR3 is 14 amino acids long. Per germline, CDR1 SGDLS and CDR2 YYNGEE. Trimming removed 3 bases from V and 6 bases from J, with 15 bases in between. The CDR3: CASSADSTGPEAFF. DNA of the CDR3: TGTGCCAGCAGCGCCGACAGCACAGGCCCTGAAGCTTTCTTT. Using reference TRBV9 and TRBJ1-1 for the parts outside the CDR3, the full variable domain is DSGVTQTPKHLITATGQRVTLRCSPRSGDLSVYWYQQSLDQGLQFLIQYYNGEERAKGNILERFSAQQFPDLHSELNLSSLELGDSALYFCASSADSTGPEAFFGQGTRLTVV.

J is TRBJ1-2 and V is TRBV29-1, with a weak D call TRBD1 (5 bases). The germline V and J ends were trimmed by 3 bases and 3 bases, with 8 bases remaining between them. The CDR3 extends over 12 amino acids. CDR1 is SQVTM, CDR2 ANQGSEA, per germline. This chain's CDR3 is CSVDREDYGYTF. As DNA, the CDR3 is TGCAGCGTTGACAGGGAAGACTATGGCTACACCTTC.

Notes on this clone: In the same sample, other DNA sequences code for this CDR3. This chain connects TRBV4-3 to TRBJ2-7, with 8 nucleotides matching TRBD1. The CDR3 has 15 residues. Germline-derived CDR1 and CDR2 are LGHNA and YSLEER. The V segment lost 0 bases and the J segment 2 bases; nucleotides outside the gene matches: 3. The CDR3 nucleotides read TGCGCCAGCAGCCAAGATCGGACAGGGCCCTACGAGCAGTACTTC. Translated: CASSQDRTGPYEQYF.

The J gene is TRBJ2-2, the V gene TRBV19; TRBD1 matches at 9 bases. The CDR3 covers 15 residues. With 4 bases clipped from V and 7 bases from J, the junction kept 7 bases outside the gene matches. Looked up from germline, CDR1 is LNHDA and CDR2 is SQIVND (reference sequence). The CDR3 loop is CASSKDRGVVGELFF. Written as DNA, the CDR3 is TGTGCCAGTAGTAAGGACAGGGGTGTGGTCGGGGAGCTGTTTTTT.

This clone was picked up a small number of times. The chain joins TRBV28 to TRBJ1-5; 7 nucleotides line up with TRBD1. CDR3 size: 14 residues. Germline V lookup: CDR1 MDHEN, CDR2 SYDVKM. Unmatched junction bases numbered 9, after V lost 6 bases and J lost 7 bases. The CDR3 loop is CASRDGQVRQPQHF. The CDR3 DNA is TGTGCCAGCAGGGACGGACAGGTACGCCAGCCCCAGCATTTT.

The V call is TRBV6-1, the J call TRBJ2-7, with 7 bases lining up with TRBD2. The CDR3 is 11 amino acids. Per the germline V gene, CDR1 is MNHNS and CDR2 is SASEGT. V shed 8 bases, J shed 7 bases, and the junction held 5 bases outside the gene matches. DNA for the CDR3: TGTGCCAGCCAACGGGGGGAAGAGCAGTACTTC. This codes for CASQRGEEQYF.

V gene TRBV5-6 combines with J gene TRBJ2-3; the match to TRBD2 covers 13 bases. The ends lost 4 bases at V and 0 bases at J; junction bases unmatched: 2. Germline loops: CDR1 SGHDT, CDR2 YYEEEE. The CDR3 covers 16 residues. The chain's CDR3 is CASSLGLAGSTDTQYF. CDR3 bases: TGTGCCAGCAGCCTGGGACTAGCGGGGAGCACAGATACGCAGTATTTT.

This clone was seen just once. The V gene is TRBV7-2, the J gene TRBJ2-7; D might be TRBD1 (5 bases). The V gene's germline CDR1 is SGHTA and CDR2 FQGNSA. The CDR3 is 14 residues long. Trimming took off 6 bases at V and 0 bases at J, with 12 bases between the two ends. The CDR3 region has the DNA TGTGCCAGCAGTTTATCAGGGTTCTCCTACGAGCAGTACTTC. Protein sequence: CASSLSGFSYEQYF.

V usage is TRBV28 and J usage is TRBJ2-7; 7 bases are a match to TRBD1. The CDR3 consists of 17 residues. CDR1 and CDR2 (germline): MDHEN, SYDVKM. The trim removed 2 bases at V and 2 bases at J, leaving 12 bases unmatched. The CDR3 DNA is TGTGCCAGCAGTTTAGTTACCTGGGGCAGGGGGACCTACGAGCAGTACTTC. It yields the protein CASSLVTWGRGTYEQYF.

CDR3 DNA: TGTGCCAGCTCATCCCCGGGCAGCTTCAATCAGCCCCAGCATTTT. Its translation is CASSSPGSFNQPQHF. The chain uses TRBV2 and TRBJ1-5; D unclear. CDR1 SNHLY and CDR2 FYNNEI come from the germline V gene. V was pared by 8 bases and J by 3 bases, with 17 bases between. This CDR3 is built from 15 residues.

This clone was counted between two and nine times. A junction boundary mismatches the germline segment, possibly from a read error. The chain uses TRBV4-3 and TRBJ2-1, with TRBD2 identical over 9 bases. The CDR3 covers 15 residues. Germline CDR1 is LGHNA and CDR2 is YSLEER. CDR3 coding DNA: TGCGCCAGCAGGCAAGGACTAGCGACCTACAATGAGCAGTTCTTC. This translates into CASRQGLATYNEQFF.

This clone was detected a few times. The rearrangement joins TRBV12-5 to TRBJ1-5; 12 bases agree with TRBD1. The CDR3 covers 16 residues. Germline assignment: CDR1 LGHNT and CDR2 FRNRAP. Trimming removed 1 base from V and 5 bases from J; junction bases left unmatched: 3. The CDR3, as DNA: TGTGCTAGTGGTTTGGACGGGACAGGGGGCTATCAGCCCCAGCATTTT. Its translation is CASGLDGTGGYQPQHF.

This clone was seen a handful of times. The chain has TRBV9 and TRBJ1-2, with a possible D match to TRBD1 (5 bases). This CDR3 has 14 residues. Germline V gene sequence: CDR1 SGDLS, CDR2 YYNGEE. Trimming pared 2 bases from V and 5 bases from J, leaving 13 bases between. In nucleotides, the CDR3 is TGTGCCAGCAGCGTCTCCTCGGGGCCTTATGGCTACACCTTC. As protein: CASSVSSGPYGYTF. Full variable domain (missing parts from reference TRBV9 and TRBJ1-2): DSGVTQTPKHLITATGQRVTLRCSPRSGDLSVYWYQQSLDQGLQFLIQYYNGEERAKGNILERFSAQQFPDLHSELNLSSLELGDSALYFCASSVSSGPYGYTFGSGTRLTVV.

The V and J genes are TRBV11-2 and TRBJ1-2, with D possibly being TRBD1 (5 bases). Trimming left V 1 base short and J 7 bases short, with 10 bases between. Germline CDR1 and CDR2: SGHAT and FQNNGV. The CDR3 runs 13 residues. In DNA form, the CDR3 reads TGTGCCAGCAGCTTAGGTTCAGGGACTGGCTACACCTTC. Its translation: CASSLGSGTGYTF.

In its sample, this clone was seen a few times. CDR3 DNA: TGTGCCAGTAGTATCCCGGGGTTTAGCAATCAGCCCCAGCATTTT. Its translation is CASSIPGFSNQPQHF. The chain carries TRBV19 and TRBJ1-5; D is unclear. V lost 3 bases and J lost 0, with 9 bases in between. The length of the CDR3 is 15 residues. Germline-derived CDR1 and CDR2 are LNHDA and SQIVND (reference sequence). Together with reference TRBV19 and TRBJ1-5, the CDR3 gives the full variable domain: DGGITQSPKYLFRKEGQNVTLSCEQNLNHDAMYWYRQDPGQGLRLIYYSQIVNDFQKGDIAEGYSVSREKKESFPLTVTSAQKNPTAFYLCASSIPGFSNQPQHFGDGTRLSIL.

J is TRBJ1-1 and V is TRBV7-9, with 8 bases fitting TRBD1. The CDR3 has 15 amino acids. The V gene's germline CDR1 is SEHNR and CDR2 FQNEAQ (reference sequence). Trimming cost V 6 bases and J 0 bases; bases outside gene matches: 6. CDR3 nucleotides: TGTGCCAGCAGGTTGGGGACAGGCTTGAACACTGAAGCTTTCTTT. This translates into CASRLGTGLNTEAFF.

The genes are TRBV4-1 and TRBJ1-6; D ambiguous. Germline loops: CDR1 MGHRA, CDR2 YSYEKL. V lost 1 base, J lost 9 bases, and 4 bases lay in between. The CDR3 covers 12 residues. The CDR3 DNA reads as TGCGCCAGCAGCCAAGGGGTTTCACCCCTCCACTTT. Translating gives CASSQGVSPLHF.

The chain couples TRBV7-9 to TRBJ1-2, with TRBD1 matching 7 bases. The CDR3 extends over 15 amino acids. With 5 bases clipped from V and 4 bases from J, the junction kept 10 bases outside the gene matches. Germline-derived CDR1 and CDR2 are SEHNR and FQNEAQ (reference sequence). As DNA, the CDR3 is TGTGCCAGCAGCCTGGGGGGCAGGGGGGTCTATGGCTACACCTTC. Its translation: CASSLGGRGVYGYTF.

This clone was observed a few times. The chain employs TRBV28 and TRBJ1-5; D is perhaps TRBD1 (5 bases). V was trimmed by 5 bases and J by 7 bases, leaving 15 bases between them. Germline V lookup: CDR1 MDHEN, CDR2 SYDVKM. The CDR3 length is 14 residues. CDR3 sequence: CASSLDGGRQPQHF. The CDR3 nucleotides read TGTGCCAGCAGTCTGGACGGGGGGAGGCAGCCCCAGCATTTT.